This T cell receptor (beta chain) emerged from a study of blood T cell repertoires in COVID-19. Study as a whole: Material from acute and convalescent COVID-19 was sourced from the United States, Italy and Spain. Sample material is recorded as cDNA or gDNA derived from T cells, B-cell-depleted T cells, or PBMCs.

V lost 2 bases to trimming and J lost 6 bases; unmatched junction nucleotides: 4. The germline V gene encodes CDR1 MNHNY and CDR2 SVGAGI (reference sequence). CDR3 size: 15 residues. Study processing details: For nucleated cells, counts were estimated from reference gene primer amplification. Using immunoSEQ multiplex PCR, the repertoire was profiled, and TCRdb retains in-frame clones only, with some absent. The V and J calls and clone size come from that table; D and trimming were worked out from the DNA. The sample lists 30,000 to 40,000 clones, around 70% occurring once. Enrolment of Seattle patients took place during active infection, and they were followed longitudinally.

The specimen sequenced was peripheral blood. The rearrangement joins TRBV6-6 to TRBJ1-5; 10 bases match TRBD1. The clonotype originates from a man aged 65-85 years with COVID-19, enrolled during active disease. The CDR3 DNA sequence: TGTGCCAGCAGTTACCCGGGACAGGGGCTTCAGCCCCAGCATTTT. The encoded protein is CASSYPGQGLQPQHF.